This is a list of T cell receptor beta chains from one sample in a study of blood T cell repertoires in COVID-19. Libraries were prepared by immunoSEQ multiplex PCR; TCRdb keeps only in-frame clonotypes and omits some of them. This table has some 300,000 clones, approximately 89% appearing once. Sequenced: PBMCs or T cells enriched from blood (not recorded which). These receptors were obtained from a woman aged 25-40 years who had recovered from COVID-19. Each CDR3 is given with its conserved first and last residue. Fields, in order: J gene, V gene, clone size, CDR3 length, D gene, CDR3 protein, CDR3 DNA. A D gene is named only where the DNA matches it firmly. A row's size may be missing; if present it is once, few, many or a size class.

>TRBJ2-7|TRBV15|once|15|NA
CATSRSATEYYEQYF
TGTGCCACCAGCAGATCCGCGACAGAGTACTACGAGCAGTACTTC
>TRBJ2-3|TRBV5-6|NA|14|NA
CASSADSLTDTQYF
TGTGCCAGCAGCGCGGACAGCCTCACAGATACGCAGTATTTT
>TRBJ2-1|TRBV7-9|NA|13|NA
CASSLDFTRAQFF
TGTGCCAGCAGCTTAGATTTTACGAGGGCGCAGTTCTTC
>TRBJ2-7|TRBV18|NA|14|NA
CASSLARTDYEQYF
TGTGCCAGCTCACTGGCCCGGACAGACTACGAGCAGTACTTC
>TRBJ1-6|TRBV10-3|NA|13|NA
CAISSQGTRRLHF
TGTGCCATCAGCTCACAGGGTACCCGTCGCCTCCACTTT
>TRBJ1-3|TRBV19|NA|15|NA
CASSISGHSGNTIYF
TGTGCCAGTAGTATATCAGGACACTCTGGAAACACCATATATTTT
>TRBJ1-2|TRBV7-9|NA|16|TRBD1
CASSSADRGLNYGYTF
TGTGCCAGCAGCTCAGCGGACAGGGGGCTAAACTATGGCTACACCTTC
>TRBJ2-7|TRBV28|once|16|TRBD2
CASRPMPSTSGYEQYF
TGTGCCAGCAGACCTATGCCGTCGACTAGCGGCTACGAGCAGTACTTC
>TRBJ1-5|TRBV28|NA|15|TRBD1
CASSPSTGGNQPQHF
TGTGCCAGCAGCCCGTCGACAGGGGGCAATCAGCCCCAGCATTTT
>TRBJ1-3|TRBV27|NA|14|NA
CASSFAASGNTIYF
TGTGCCAGCAGTTTTGCGGCGTCGGGAAACACCATATATTTT
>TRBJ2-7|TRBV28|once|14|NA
CASSLSGAQYEQYF
TGTGCCAGCAGTTTATCAGGGGCGCAGTACGAGCAGTACTTC
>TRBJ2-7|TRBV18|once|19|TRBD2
CASSRQLAGGPNTYYEQYF
TGTGCCAGCTCACGGCAACTAGCGGGAGGGCCGAATACCTACTACGAGCAGTACTTC
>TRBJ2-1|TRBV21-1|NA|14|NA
CASRKGDIKGEQFF
TGTGCCAGCAGAAAAGGGGACATCAAAGGGGAGCAGTTCTTC
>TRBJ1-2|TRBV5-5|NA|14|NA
CASSLVEGAGGYTF
TGTGCCAGCAGCTTGGTGGAAGGAGCGGGTGGCTACACCTTC
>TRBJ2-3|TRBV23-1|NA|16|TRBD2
CASRGSKPGLPDTQYF
TGCGCCAGCCGCGGATCGAAACCGGGACTACCAGATACGCAGTATTTT
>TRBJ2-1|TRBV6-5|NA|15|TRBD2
CASSWGTSGRAKQFF
TGTGCCAGCAGCTGGGGGACTAGCGGGAGGGCGAAGCAGTTCTTC
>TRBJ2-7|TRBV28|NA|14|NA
CATRGGGASSEQYF
TGTGCCACGCGAGGTGGTGGGGCATCTAGCGAGCAGTACTTC
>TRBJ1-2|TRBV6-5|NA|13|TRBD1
CASSMGQIYGYTF
TGTGCCAGCAGTATGGGACAGATCTATGGCTACACCTTC
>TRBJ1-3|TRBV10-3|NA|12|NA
CASWTPGNTIYF
TGTGCCTCCTGGACACCTGGAAACACCATATATTTT
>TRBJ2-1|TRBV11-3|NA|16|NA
CASSLSGGSSYNEQFF
TGTGCCAGCAGCTTAAGTGGAGGGAGCTCCTACAATGAGCAGTTCTTC
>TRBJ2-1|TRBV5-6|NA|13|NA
CASSLGALNEQFF
TGTGCCAGCAGCTTGGGGGCCCTCAATGAGCAGTTCTTC
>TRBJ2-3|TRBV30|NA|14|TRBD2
CAYRTSGIADTQYF
TGTGCCTACAGGACTAGCGGGATAGCAGATACGCAGTATTTT
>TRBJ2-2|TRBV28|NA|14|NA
CASRQDYKGGELFF
TGTGCCAGCAGGCAGGACTATAAGGGCGGGGAGCTGTTTTTT
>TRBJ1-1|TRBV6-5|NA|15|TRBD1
CASSIHRQGNPEAFF
TGTGCCAGCAGCATTCACCGACAGGGCAACCCTGAAGCTTTCTTT
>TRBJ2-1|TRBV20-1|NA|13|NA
CSASGLAGHVQFF
TGCAGTGCTAGTGGGCTAGCTGGCCACGTGCAGTTCTTC
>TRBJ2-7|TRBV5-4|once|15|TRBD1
CASSFGQGNSYEQYF
TGTGCCAGCAGCTTTGGACAGGGGAATAGCTACGAGCAGTACTTC
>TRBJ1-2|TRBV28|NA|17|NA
CASSSGGADQANYGYTF
TGTGCCAGCAGTTCTGGGGGGGCTGATCAAGCTAACTATGGCTACACCTTC